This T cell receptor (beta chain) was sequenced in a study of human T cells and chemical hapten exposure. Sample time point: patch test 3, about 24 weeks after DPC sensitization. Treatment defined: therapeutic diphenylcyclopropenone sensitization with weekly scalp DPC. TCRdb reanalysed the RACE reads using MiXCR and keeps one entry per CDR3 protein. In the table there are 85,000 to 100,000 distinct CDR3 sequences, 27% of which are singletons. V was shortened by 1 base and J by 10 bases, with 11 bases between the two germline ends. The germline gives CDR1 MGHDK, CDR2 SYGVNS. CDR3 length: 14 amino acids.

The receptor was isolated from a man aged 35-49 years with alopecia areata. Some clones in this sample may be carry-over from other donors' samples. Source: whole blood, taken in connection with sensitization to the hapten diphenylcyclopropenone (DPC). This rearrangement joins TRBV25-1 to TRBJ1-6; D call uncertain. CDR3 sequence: CASSESRGNSPLHF. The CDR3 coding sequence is TGTGCCAGCAGTGAATCGCGAGGGAACTCACCCCTCCACTTT. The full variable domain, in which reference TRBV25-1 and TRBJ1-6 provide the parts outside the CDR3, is EADIYQTPRYLVIGTGKKITLECSQTMGHDKMYWYQQDPGMELHLIHYSYGVNSTEKGDLSSESTVSRIRTEHFPLTLESARPSHTSQYLCASSESRGNSPLHFGNGTRLTVT.